This T cell receptor (beta chain) was obtained from a study of blood T cell repertoires in COVID-19. Study-wide context: Sites across the United States, Italy and Spain contributed samples from acute and convalescent COVID-19. From T cells, B-cell-depleted T cells, or PBMCs came the material, which was cDNA or gDNA.

Participant age was roughly 18 to 90 years, and participants resided in about two dozen US areas. Original analysis: The authors estimated nucleated cell counts from reference gene primer amplification. Profiled with immunoSEQ multiplex PCR; TCRdb holds only in-frame clones, not every one. The V and J calls and clone size are taken from that table; D and trimming were inferred from the DNA. The sample yields under 250,000 clones, 70% to 85% seen once. The CDR3 consists of 13 residues. Germline V lookup: CDR1 MNHEY, CDR2 SMNVEV (reference sequence). Trimming cost V 3 bases and J 2 bases, with 6 bases left between them.

Input material: PBMCs or T cells enriched from blood (not recorded which). This TCR was sampled from a woman aged 55-70 years who had recovered from COVID-19. The rearrangement uses TRBV27 and TRBJ2-3; D unclear. The CDR3, as DNA: TGTGCCAGCAGTTTGAGGTTCACAGATACGCAGTATTTT. Protein: CASSLRFTDTQYF.